This T cell receptor beta chain was captured in a study of blood T cells in healthy people across ages. Germline V CDR1 and CDR2: MNHEY, SVGAGI. The V gene lost 5 bases and the J gene lost 8 bases, with 13 bases spanning the gap. This CDR3 has 14 amino acids. A sample-barcoded 5' primer and a J-beta primer mix were used in a second PCR of about 6 to 12 cycles. MiXCR was run by TCRdb on the 5' RACE reads, yielding one entry per CDR3 protein. The sample comprises fewer than 950,000 distinct CDR3 sequences, around half of which are singletons, and approximately 41% rests with the top ten. The sample comprised blood. The rearrangement joins TRBV6-5 to TRBJ1-6; tentatively, D is TRBD1 (5 bases). This TCR was sampled from a man at least 80 years old in good health. CDR3 protein: CASSRGGEDSPLHF. The CDR3 DNA is TGTGCCAGCAGTCGGGGAGGGGAGGATTCACCCCTCCACTTT.